This T cell receptor beta chain was obtained from a study of blood T cell repertoires in COVID-19. Study-wide context: Whether acute or convalescent, the COVID-19 samples came from the United States, Italy and Spain. From T cells, B-cell-depleted T cells, or PBMCs came the material, which was cDNA or gDNA.

The authors' processing: The assay estimated nucleated cells by amplifying reference gene primers. Method: immunoSEQ multiplex PCR; TCRdb's copy keeps in-frame clones and lacks some. V, J and clone size are taken as reported in that table, and D and trimming were inferred from the DNA itself. The sample has approximately 200,000 clones, 85% to 90% seen once. The CDR3 runs 14 residues. Germline CDR1 reads SGHTA; CDR2 reads FQGNSA. Trimming stripped 4 bases from V and 5 bases from J, with 14 bases between. This clone was counted a single time. The V and J genes are TRBV7-2 and TRBJ1-2; D is ambiguous. The receptor comes from a woman aged 25-40 years with active or convalescent COVID-19. Sequenced material: peripheral blood. CDR3 amino acids: CASSWAFDGYGYTF. CDR3 sequence (DNA): TGTGCCAGCAGCTGGGCATTCGATGGATATGGCTACACCTTC.